This T cell receptor (beta chain) was found in a study of T cell changes during pregnancy in multiple sclerosis. Produced via immunoSEQ multiplex PCR; TCRdb's table is partial and in-frame only. The table lists under 60,000 clones, about 90% of them singletons. The CDR3 covers 12 residues. Germline V gives CDR1 SNHLY, CDR2 FYNNEI. Between the trimmed V and J ends, which lost 6 bases and 7 bases, there was a span of 12 bases. The sequences come from CD4+ T cells from peripheral blood mononuclear cells, collected in the second trimester of pregnancy. V gene TRBV2 combines with J gene TRBJ1-2; D is perhaps TRBD1 (5 bases). The sequence derives from a female donor in good health, enrolled as a control in a pregnancy study. In DNA, the CDR3 is TGTGCCAGCAGCTCGGGGGTAGTTGGCTACACCTTC. Translating it yields CASSSGVVGYTF. Looking up the rest from reference TRBV2 and TRBJ1-2 gives the full variable domain: EPEVTQTPSHQVTQMGQEVILRCVPISNHLYFYWYRQILGQKVEFLVSFYNNEISEKSEIFDDQFSVERPDGSNFTLKIRSTKLEDSAMYFCASSSGVVGYTFGSGTRLTVV.